The rows below give T cell receptor beta chains drawn from one sample of a study of blood T cells in healthy people across ages. TCRdb ran MiXCR on the 5' RACE reads and lists one entry per CDR3 protein. The sample records approximately 780,000 distinct CDR3 sequences, roughly 24% being singletons. This sample was shared with a second study, whose subject was T cells of mothers and their children.

Source material: blood. The source of these receptors is a boy between 5 and 17 years old in good health. The CDR3 runs from the conserved cysteine through the conserved F or W. The order of the fields is CDR3 protein, CDR3 DNA, J gene, clone size, V gene, D gene. A D gene is named only where the DNA matches it firmly. Expanded clones are given a class, and other clones once, few, many or no size at all.

cdr3_aa: CASSFLISGRNYEQYF
cdr3_nt: TGTGCCAGCAGTTTCCTGATCAGTGGCAGGAATTACGAGCAGTACTTC
j_call: TRBJ2-7
clone_size: NA
v_call: TRBV6-5
d_call: NA

cdr3_aa: CASKELAGGSDTQYF
cdr3_nt: TGTGCCAGCAAGGAACTAGCGGGAGGCTCAGATACGCAGTATTTT
j_call: TRBJ2-3
clone_size: NA
v_call: TRBV6-4
d_call: TRBD2

cdr3_aa: CASGLARGWGTTLRWEKLFF
cdr3_nt: TGTGCTAGTGGTTTGGCCCGAGGGTGGGGGACAACATTGCGATGGGAAAAACTGTTTTTT
j_call: TRBJ1-4
clone_size: NA
v_call: TRBV12-5
d_call: NA

cdr3_aa: CASTLARVYEQYF
cdr3_nt: TGTGCCAGCACTCTAGCCAGGGTCTACGAGCAGTACTTC
j_call: TRBJ2-7
clone_size: few
v_call: TRBV6-2/TRBV6-3
d_call: NA

cdr3_aa: CASSTEGAGEKLFF
cdr3_nt: TGTGCCAGCAGCACAGAGGGGGCCGGGGAAAAACTGTTTTTT
j_call: TRBJ1-4
clone_size: NA
v_call: TRBV3-1
d_call: TRBD1

cdr3_aa: CAISESLGEGIQETQYF
cdr3_nt: TGTGCCATCAGTGAGTCGTTGGGAGAGGGGATCCAAGAGACCCAGTACTTC
j_call: TRBJ2-5
clone_size: few
v_call: TRBV10-3
d_call: NA

cdr3_aa: CASSRFLDKENIQYF
cdr3_nt: TGTGCCAGCAGTCGCTTCTTAGACAAGGAAAACATTCAGTACTTC
j_call: TRBJ2-4
clone_size: NA
v_call: TRBV27
d_call: NA

cdr3_aa: CSVVDRGVVNEQFF
cdr3_nt: TGCAGCGTCGTGGACAGGGGAGTGGTAAATGAGCAGTTCTTC
j_call: TRBJ2-1
clone_size: NA
v_call: TRBV29-1
d_call: TRBD1

cdr3_aa: CATSRPTLRIGYYNSPLHF
cdr3_nt: TGTGCCACCAGCAGACCAACTCTCCGTATTGGCTACTATAATTCACCCCTCCACTTT
j_call: TRBJ1-6
clone_size: NA
v_call: TRBV15
d_call: NA

cdr3_aa: CATSRETLRGQTLFF
cdr3_nt: TGTGCCACCAGCAGAGAAACTTTGCGAGGACAGACCCTGTTTTTT
j_call: TRBJ1-4
clone_size: few
v_call: TRBV15
d_call: NA

cdr3_aa: CASSYARGGQETQYF
cdr3_nt: TGTGCCAGCAGTTACGCGCGGGGGGGCCAAGAGACCCAGTACTTC
j_call: TRBJ2-5
clone_size: few
v_call: TRBV6-5
d_call: TRBD2

cdr3_aa: CASSLGTSGVADTQYF
cdr3_nt: TGTGCCAGCAGCTTAGGGACTAGCGGGGTCGCAGATACGCAGTATTTT
j_call: TRBJ2-3
clone_size: once
v_call: TRBV11-3
d_call: TRBD2

cdr3_aa: CSVDGIPGYYSDTQYF
cdr3_nt: TGCAGCGTCGATGGAATTCCGGGCTACTATTCAGATACGCAGTATTTT
j_call: TRBJ2-3
clone_size: few
v_call: TRBV29-1
d_call: NA

cdr3_aa: CASSLDRGMAEAFF
cdr3_nt: TGTGCCAGCAGCCTTGACAGGGGAATGGCTGAAGCTTTCTTT
j_call: TRBJ1-1
clone_size: NA
v_call: TRBV7-2
d_call: TRBD1

cdr3_aa: CASSSPGTGFYEQYF
cdr3_nt: TGCGCCAGCTCGTCTCCCGGGACAGGGTTCTACGAGCAGTACTTC
j_call: TRBJ2-7
clone_size: NA
v_call: TRBV10-2
d_call: TRBD1

cdr3_aa: CASRDDREKLFF
cdr3_nt: TGTGCCAGCAGGGATGACAGGGAGAAGCTGTTTTTT
j_call: TRBJ1-4
clone_size: NA
v_call: TRBV2
d_call: TRBD1

cdr3_aa: CASSMGGTDSGQPQHF
cdr3_nt: TGTGCCAGCAGCATGGGGGGGACAGACTCTGGTCAGCCCCAGCATTTT
j_call: TRBJ1-5
clone_size: many
v_call: TRBV5-5
d_call: TRBD1

cdr3_aa: CASSPHGGRILGEQYF
cdr3_nt: TGTGCCAGCAGTCCCCATGGGGGTAGGATTTTGGGCGAGCAGTACTTC
j_call: TRBJ2-7
clone_size: NA
v_call: TRBV27
d_call: NA

cdr3_aa: CASSPRILDGYGYTF
cdr3_nt: TGTGCCAGCAGTCCGAGAATACTCGACGGCTATGGCTACACCTTC
j_call: TRBJ1-2
clone_size: few
v_call: TRBV7-9
d_call: NA

cdr3_aa: CASSPQPVTGELFF
cdr3_nt: TGTGCCAGCAGTCCCCAGCCGGTCACCGGGGAGCTGTTTTTT
j_call: TRBJ2-2
clone_size: NA
v_call: TRBV27
d_call: NA

cdr3_aa: CASRVSSGGTQYF
cdr3_nt: TGTGCCAGCAGAGTTTCTAGCGGGGGGACCCAGTACTTC
j_call: TRBJ2-5
clone_size: NA
v_call: TRBV25-1
d_call: TRBD2

cdr3_aa: CASGLALGGSETQYF
cdr3_nt: TGTGCTAGTGGTTTGGCACTCGGAGGGAGTGAGACCCAGTACTTC
j_call: TRBJ2-5
clone_size: few
v_call: TRBV12-5
d_call: NA

cdr3_aa: CASRSPGQYEQYF
cdr3_nt: TGCGCCAGCAGATCCCCCGGTCAATACGAGCAGTACTTC
j_call: TRBJ2-7
clone_size: NA
v_call: TRBV5-1
d_call: NA

cdr3_aa: CATSDRNTGELFF
cdr3_nt: TGTGCCACCAGTGATAGGAACACCGGGGAGCTGTTTTTT
j_call: TRBJ2-2
clone_size: NA
v_call: TRBV24-1
d_call: NA

cdr3_aa: CASSPGCREETQYF
cdr3_nt: TGTGCCAGCAGCCCGGGGTGCAGGGAAGAGACCCAGTACTTC
j_call: TRBJ2-5
clone_size: few
v_call: TRBV7-6
d_call: NA

cdr3_aa: CASSAEDAEVETQYF
cdr3_nt: TGTGCCAGCAGCGCCGAGGACGCCGAGGTGGAGACCCAGTACTTC
j_call: TRBJ2-5
clone_size: NA
v_call: TRBV9
d_call: NA

cdr3_aa: CASSLVLAGSETQYF
cdr3_nt: TGTGCCAGCAGCTTAGTCCTAGCGGGGAGTGAGACCCAGTACTTC
j_call: TRBJ2-5
clone_size: few
v_call: TRBV7-2
d_call: TRBD2

cdr3_aa: CASSFEGQEAFF
cdr3_nt: TGTGCCAGCAGCTTCGAGGGGCAGGAAGCTTTCTTT
j_call: TRBJ1-1
clone_size: NA
v_call: TRBV7-6
d_call: NA

cdr3_aa: CSVESSGVQETQYF
cdr3_nt: TGCAGCGTTGAGTCTAGCGGGGTTCAAGAGACCCAGTACTTC
j_call: TRBJ2-5
clone_size: few
v_call: TRBV29-1
d_call: TRBD2

cdr3_aa: CAPNSGTHRTLAKNIQYF
cdr3_nt: TGTGCCCCCAACTCCGGGACACATAGAACTCTAGCCAAAAACATTCAGTACTTC
j_call: TRBJ2-4
clone_size: NA
v_call: TRBV21-1
d_call: NA

cdr3_aa: CATSSPDREGYTF
cdr3_nt: TGTGCCACCAGCAGCCCAGACAGGGAGGGCTACACCTTC
j_call: TRBJ1-2
clone_size: NA
v_call: TRBV15
d_call: TRBD1

cdr3_aa: CASSRDSPLGYTF
cdr3_nt: TGCGCCAGCAGCCGTGACAGTCCTCTGGGCTACACCTTC
j_call: TRBJ1-2
clone_size: NA
v_call: TRBV5-1
d_call: NA

cdr3_aa: CASGSQPGEKTQYF
cdr3_nt: TGTGCTAGTGGTTCCCAACCTGGGGAGAAGACCCAGTACTTC
j_call: TRBJ2-5
clone_size: few
v_call: TRBV12-5
d_call: NA

cdr3_aa: CASERDLYEQYF
cdr3_nt: TGTGCCAGCGAGCGGGACCTATACGAGCAGTACTTC
j_call: TRBJ2-7
clone_size: few
v_call: TRBV2
d_call: TRBD2

cdr3_aa: CASSGSPGTDTQYF
cdr3_nt: TGTGCCAGCAGTGGTTCTCCGGGCACAGATACGCAGTATTTT
j_call: TRBJ2-3
clone_size: NA
v_call: TRBV2
d_call: NA

cdr3_aa: CAWSEGLSNYGYTF
cdr3_nt: TGTGCCTGGAGTGAGGGGCTGTCTAACTATGGCTACACCTTC
j_call: TRBJ1-2
clone_size: NA
v_call: TRBV30
d_call: NA

cdr3_aa: CASSLAVGPNEQLF
cdr3_nt: TGCGCCAGCAGCTTGGCGGTGGGGCCCAATGAGCAGCTCTTC
j_call: TRBJ2-1
clone_size: few
v_call: TRBV5-1
d_call: NA

cdr3_aa: CASSGGPQGPRLYEQYF
cdr3_nt: TGTGCCAGCAGCGGGGGGCCACAGGGTCCCCGGCTCTACGAGCAGTACTTC
j_call: TRBJ2-7
clone_size: NA
v_call: TRBV6-2/TRBV6-3
d_call: NA

cdr3_aa: CASSQDGNLSYTF
cdr3_nt: TGTGCCAGCAGCCAAGACGGGAATTTGAGCTACACCTTC
j_call: TRBJ1-2
clone_size: NA
v_call: TRBV3-1
d_call: NA

cdr3_aa: CASSPSSVNTEAFF
cdr3_nt: TGTGCCAGCAGCCCGAGTTCAGTTAACACTGAAGCTTTCTTT
j_call: TRBJ1-1
clone_size: few
v_call: TRBV7-3
d_call: NA

cdr3_aa: CASSVTGVYGYTF
cdr3_nt: TGTGCCAGCAGCGTGACAGGGGTTTATGGCTACACCTTC
j_call: TRBJ1-2
clone_size: few
v_call: TRBV12-3/TRBV12-4
d_call: TRBD1

cdr3_aa: CSATQTGTAGTQYF
cdr3_nt: TGCAGTGCTACCCAAACCGGGACCGCGGGGACCCAGTACTTC
j_call: TRBJ2-5
clone_size: NA
v_call: TRBV20-1
d_call: NA

cdr3_aa: CASSPQGRPYQETQYF
cdr3_nt: TGTGCCAGCAGCCCACAGGGAAGGCCGTACCAAGAGACCCAGTACTTC
j_call: TRBJ2-5
clone_size: NA
v_call: TRBV9
d_call: NA

cdr3_aa: CSALIGTAGNTIYF
cdr3_nt: TGCAGTGCTTTAATCGGGACAGCTGGAAACACCATATATTTT
j_call: TRBJ1-3
clone_size: few
v_call: TRBV20-1
d_call: TRBD1